Following are 21 T cell receptor beta chains from one sample sequenced in a study of T cell responses to AZD1222 COVID-19 vaccine. Libraries were prepared by immunoSEQ multiplex PCR; TCRdb keeps only in-frame clonotypes and omits some of them. Of approximately 150,000 clones listed, less than 90% are singletons. This specimen was peripheral blood, taken on day 0 of AZD1222 vaccination. These receptors came from an adult in good health.

The CDR3 sequence: CASSVGAESSYNEQFF. The CDR3 nucleotides are TGTGCCAGCAGCGTTGGAGCGGAAAGCTCCTACAATGAGCAGTTCTTC. This chain joins TRBV9 and TRBJ2-1, with a weak D call TRBD2 (5 bases). Trimming left V 2 bases short and J 0 bases short, with 12 bases between. Germline V CDR1 and CDR2: SGDLS, YYNGEE. CDR3 length: 16 amino acids.

The chain joins TRBV5-1 to TRBJ2-1, with 7 bases identical to TRBD2. Per germline, CDR1 SGHRS and CDR2 YFSETQ. With V trimmed by 4 bases and J by 0 bases, 7 bases remained unmatched. The CDR3 runs 16 residues. CDR3 residues: CASSKPGTNSYNEQFF. As DNA, the CDR3 is TGCGCCAGCAGCAAACCCGGGACTAACTCCTACAATGAGCAGTTCTTC.

The J gene is TRBJ2-7, the V gene TRBV28; 11 bases agree with TRBD2. Germline CDR1 MDHEN, CDR2 SYDVKM. The ends lost 4 bases at V and 0 bases at J; junction bases unmatched: 2. The CDR3 consists of 15 residues. This CDR3 reads CASSSLAGGSYEQYV. The CDR3 DNA reads as TGTGCCAGCAGTTCTCTAGCGGGGGGCTCCTACGAGCAGTACGTC.

The genes are TRBV5-4 and TRBJ2-2, with 13 bases identical to TRBD2. J gave up 3 bases and V 1 base, and 3 bases lay outside the gene matches. The CDR3 has 17 amino acids. Germline V gene sequence: CDR1 SGHNT, CDR2 YYREEE (reference sequence). The CDR3 sequence: CASSLTSGGVHTGELFF. In DNA, the CDR3 is TGTGCCAGCAGCTTGACTAGCGGGGGGGTTCACACCGGGGAGCTGTTTTTT.

The sample holds one count of this clone. The V gene is TRBV11-3, the J gene TRBJ2-2; 7 nucleotides match TRBD2. The trim removed 6 bases at V and 6 bases at J, leaving 4 bases unmatched. CDR3 length equals 13 residues. Germline lookup yields CDR1 SGHNT and CDR2 YENEEA. CDR3 in amino acids: CASSRTRSGELFF. CDR3 nucleotide sequence: TGTGCCAGCAGTCGGACTAGGTCCGGGGAGCTGTTTTTT.

This rearrangement joins TRBV19 to TRBJ1-5, with D perhaps TRBD1 (5 bases). The CDR3 length is 13 residues. Germline lookup yields CDR1 LNHDA and CDR2 SQIVND (reference sequence). Trimming took off 6 bases at V and 7 bases at J, with 13 bases between the two ends. The chain's CDR3 is CASRRRARQPQHF. The CDR3 DNA reads TGTGCCAGTAGACGCAGGGCTAGGCAGCCCCAGCATTTT.

This chain joins TRBV28 and TRBJ2-2, with D possibly TRBD2 on 7 matching bases. The CDR3 contains 14 residues. CDR1 MDHEN and CDR2 SYDVKM come from the germline V gene. V lost 6 bases and J 8 bases, leaving 16 bases between the germline ends. For the CDR3, the DNA is TGTGCCAGCAGCTTCCCGCGGGGGCGGGGGGAGCTGTTTTTT. It is translated as CASSFPRGRGELFF.

The chain uses TRBV5-4 and TRBJ2-5, with TRBD2 matching over 8 bases. V shed 0 bases and J 6 bases; nucleotides not matched to a gene: 10. Germline CDR1 SGHNT, CDR2 YYREEE (reference sequence). The CDR3 length is 16 residues. CDR3: CASSLAMSGGTKTQYF. The CDR3 DNA reads TGTGCCAGCAGCTTGGCAATGAGCGGGGGAACGAAGACCCAGTACTTC.

The chain couples TRBV20-1 to TRBJ2-1; 7 bases are shared with TRBD2. Germline CDR1 and CDR2: DFQATT and SNEGSKA (reference sequence). The CDR3 covers 16 residues. V shed 3 bases and J 1 base; nucleotides not matched to a gene: 9. The DNA of the CDR3 is TGCAGTGCTAGTCCTTCGAGCGGGAAATCCTACAATGAGCAGTTCTTC. It codes for CSASPSSGKSYNEQFF.

The chain combines TRBV24-1 with TRBJ2-1, with D perhaps TRBD1 (6 bases). V gave up 3 bases and J gave up 4 bases, with 12 bases separating them. Per germline, CDR1 KGHDR and CDR2 SFDVKD. This CDR3 has 15 amino acids. The CDR3 here is CATSDRNREYNEQFF. For the CDR3, the DNA is TGTGCCACCAGTGATCGCAACAGGGAGTACAATGAGCAGTTCTTC.

The chain links TRBV9 to TRBJ2-1; 10 positions agree with TRBD2. The V gene's germline CDR1 is SGDLS and CDR2 YYNGEE. The CDR3 has 15 residues. V trimming: 3 bases; J trimming: 5 bases; junction bases outside the gene matches: 5. CDR3 bases: TGTGCCAGCAGCGATAGCGGGGGGCCCCACAATGAGCAGTTCTTC. It encodes CASSDSGGPHNEQFF. Full variable domain (missing parts from reference TRBV9 and TRBJ2-1): DSGVTQTPKHLITATGQRVTLRCSPRSGDLSVYWYQQSLDQGLQFLIQYYNGEERAKGNILERFSAQQFPDLHSELNLSSLELGDSALYFCASSDSGGPHNEQFFGPGTRLTVL.

The rearrangement links TRBV12-3 or TRBV12-4 to TRBJ1-1; D gene unclear. Trimming removed 2 bases from V and 3 bases from J, with 7 bases in between. The CDR3 has 13 amino acids. The chain's CDR3 is CASSLKPDTEAFF. The CDR3 bases are TGTGCCAGCAGTTTAAAACCCGACACTGAAGCTTTCTTT.

The chain links TRBV28 to TRBJ1-1; TRBD1 agrees at 11 bases. V lost 2 bases to trimming and J lost 1 base; unmatched junction nucleotides: 6. Germline V gene sequence: CDR1 MDHEN, CDR2 SYDVKM. CDR3 length: 17 amino acids. CDR3 DNA: TGTGCCAGCAGTTTAGGGGGGACAGGGGGAAAGAACACTGAAGCTTTCTTT. Amino acids: CASSLGGTGGKNTEAFF.

This chain links TRBV2 with TRBJ1-1; TRBD1 agrees at 11 bases. The CDR3 loop spans 15 amino acids. Trimming took 6 bases from V and 5 from J; bases not matched to a gene: 8. Germline values: CDR1 SNHLY, CDR2 FYNNEI. As DNA, the CDR3 is TGTGCCAGCAGAGGTCCCGGGACAGGGGGAACTGAAGCTTTCTTT. As protein: CASRGPGTGGTEAFF.

DNA of the CDR3: TGCGCCAGCAGCCAGACGAATAATTCACCCCTCCACTTT. It specifies CASSQTNNSPLHF. V and J are TRBV4-3 and TRBJ1-6, with no clear D. V was cut by 3 bases and J by 5 bases, with 5 bases left in between. Germline V gene data show CDR1 as LGHNA and CDR2 as YSLEER. The CDR3 runs to 13 residues.

This clone has a single count. The chain couples TRBV19 to TRBJ1-5; D possibly corresponds to TRBD1 (6 bases). This CDR3 region has 16 residues. Germline lookup yields CDR1 LNHDA and CDR2 SQIVND (reference sequence). Trimming took 1 base from V and 0 from J, leaving 10 bases between them. CDR3 residues: CASSIGTGFSNQPQHF. The CDR3 region has the DNA TGTGCCAGTAGTATAGGAACAGGGTTTAGCAATCAGCCCCAGCATTTT.

The chain employs TRBV6-5 and TRBJ1-4; TRBD1 might be the D (5 bases). Looked up from germline, CDR1 is MNHEY and CDR2 is SVGAGI. Trimming removed 4 bases at V and 5 bases at J, with 8 bases between. This CDR3 is built from 13 residues. CDR3 sequence: CASSWDGNEKLFF. In DNA, the CDR3 is TGTGCCAGCAGTTGGGACGGAAATGAAAAACTGTTTTTT.

This chain links TRBV6-5 with TRBJ2-1; a weak D match, TRBD2 (5 bases). V dropped 6 bases and J dropped 8 bases, with 14 bases sitting between them. The CDR3 covers 13 residues. Germline V lookup: CDR1 MNHEY, CDR2 SVGAGI. DNA of the CDR3: TGTGCCAGCAGGAGCGGAGTTCCCCATGAGCAGTTCTTC. This sequence encodes CASRSGVPHEQFF.

The gene calls are TRBV2 and TRBJ1-5; D is uncertain. This CDR3 has 10 amino acids. Trimming pared 8 bases from V and 5 bases from J, leaving 4 bases between. Germline V CDR1 and CDR2: SNHLY, FYNNEI. The CDR3 spells CASGDQPQHF. The DNA for the CDR3 is TGTGCCAGCGGCGATCAGCCCCAGCATTTT.

The chain links TRBV6-1 to TRBJ1-6; a weak D match, TRBD1 (5 bases). V lost 2 bases, J lost 3 bases, and 17 bases lay in between. The CDR3 contains 18 residues. The germline CDR1 and CDR2 sequences are MNHNS and SASEGT. This chain's CDR3 is CASSEKTARQNYNSPLHF. The DNA for the CDR3 is TGTGCCAGCAGTGAAAAGACAGCAAGACAAAACTATAATTCACCCCTCCACTTT.

For the CDR3, the DNA is TGTGCCAGTAACGCGGCAGGGGGGTATCAGCCCCAGCATTTT. Residues: CASNAAGGYQPQHF. V usage is TRBV19 and J usage is TRBJ1-5; 7 positions match TRBD1. Germline V CDR1 and CDR2: LNHDA, SQIVND (reference sequence). The CDR3 covers 14 residues. V lost 7 bases to trimming and J lost 5 bases; unmatched junction nucleotides: 8.